The clone carrying this TCR beta chain was detected many times. Its target is not known. This sample was taken from a study of T-cell reconstitution after alpha-beta-depleted transplantation in children. Study results and caveats: Several hundred expanded graft clones reportedly gave rise to the alpha-beta T cells present about two months after transplant. Most T-cell counts and diversity one year after the transplant came from T cells that were newly produced. Elevated TCRbeta diversity at day 60 was traced, in some patients, to surviving recipient T cells and thymic progenitors.

Between the trimmed V and J ends, which lost 7 bases and 5 bases, there was a span of 12 bases. CDR3 length: 14 residues. Germline CDR1 MNHNS, CDR2 SASEGT. Unique molecular identifiers tagged the TCRbeta library. TCRdb analysed the PCR reads with MiXCR anew, one entry per CDR3 protein. Of tens of thousands of distinct CDR3 sequences in the sample, around 4.7% are singletons; the top ten hold about 20%. V usage is TRBV6-1 and J usage is TRBJ1-6; D is ambiguous. The specimen was PBMCs, mostly from graft donor cells, collected 180 days after TCRalphabeta/CD19-depleted stem cell transplant. The TCR comes from a boy under three years old who had a stem cell transplant for acute myeloid leukemia, so the T cells may come from the graft donor. The CDR3 nucleotides are TGTGCCAGCATGACCCCACCGAATAATTCACCCCTCCACTTT. It codes for CASMTPPNNSPLHF.